The present entry profiles one TCR beta chain with its context. The germline V and J ends were trimmed by 6 bases and 3 bases, with 14 bases remaining between them. Germline V lookup: CDR1 MNHEY, CDR2 SVGAGI. CDR3 length: 15 amino acids. The data are from a study of shared T cell receptors in the human thymus. The table came from immunoSEQ multiplex PCR; TCRdb's copy has only in-frame clones and leaves some out. Of more than 550,000 clones listed, roughly 88% are singletons. These data also featured in a second study, about human thymus T cells. That report notes: There were highly overlapping thymic repertoires among unrelated individuals, as related research reported.

J is TRBJ1-4 and V is TRBV6-5, with D unresolved. This receptor was taken from a girl less than two years old with a congenital heart defect. The sample consisted of thymocytes. CDR3 residues: CASRTRGVANEKLFF. The CDR3 region has the DNA TGTGCCAGCAGGACGCGGGGAGTTGCTAATGAAAAACTGTTTTTT.